This T cell receptor (beta chain) appears in the sequencing data of a study of blood T cell repertoires in COVID-19. Study overall: Sources were T cells, B-cell-depleted T cells, or PBMCs; the material itself was cDNA or gDNA.

Germline loops: CDR1 SNHLY, CDR2 FYNNEI. V lost 3 bases and J lost 6; bases outside the gene matches: 7. The CDR3 is made up of 15 amino acids. Original analysis: Scientists estimated how many nucleated cells there were by amplifying reference gene primers. TCRdb keeps only in-frame clones here, not all; method: immunoSEQ multiplex PCR. Clone size and V and J calls were adopted from that table, with D and trimming inferred from the DNA. The table includes over 450,000 clones, roughly 89% detected once. The chain has TRBV2 and TRBJ1-5; TRBD1 matches at 8 bases. The receptor comes from a young man with COVID-19, enrolled during active disease. The specimen was peripheral blood. DNA of the CDR3: TGTGCCAGCAGTGAGGACAGGGTGGTGGCTCAGCCCCAGCATTTT. Translated: CASSEDRVVAQPQHF. The whole variable domain, remainder taken from reference TRBV2 and TRBJ1-5, is EPEVTQTPSHQVTQMGQEVILRCVPISNHLYFYWYRQILGQKVEFLVSFYNNEISEKSEIFDDQFSVERPDGSNFTLKIRSTKLEDSAMYFCASSEDRVVAQPQHFGDGTRLSIL.